This TCR beta chain is drawn from a study of blood T cell repertoires in COVID-19. Overall study context: Material from acute and convalescent COVID-19 was sourced from the United States, Italy and Spain. The analysed material was cDNA or gDNA that came from T cells, B-cell-depleted T cells, or PBMCs.

With 1 base removed from V and 6 bases from J, the gap between germline ends came to 19 bases. Germline V gene data show CDR1 as SGHTA and CDR2 as FQGNSA. The CDR3 sequence is 17 residues long. Authors' data handling: Using reference gene primer amplification, nucleated cell counts were estimated. The data were produced by immunoSEQ multiplex PCR, yet TCRdb's version contains in-frame clones alone and is incomplete. V and J calls and clone size are those listed in that table; D and trimming were worked out from the DNA. The sample lists hundreds of thousands of clones; 85% to 90% were seen once. Cohort placement rested on clinical history that participants reported themselves.

The sequencing input was PBMCs or T cells enriched from blood (not recorded which). This chain joins TRBV7-2 and TRBJ1-5; D gene ambiguous. This receptor was taken from a young man who had recovered from COVID-19. The CDR3 nucleotides read TGTGCCAGCAGCTTAGAGAGGGAGGTCTATAGTGGTCAGCCCCAGCATTTT. Amino acid sequence: CASSLEREVYSGQPQHF.